This passage covers 21 T cell receptor beta chains from one sample sequenced in a study of early T cells in non-severe SARS-CoV-2 infection. TCRdb reprocessed the 5' RACE reads via MiXCR and lists one record per CDR3 protein. The sample contains around 66,000 distinct CDR3 sequences, about 13% of which appear only once. Sequencing was carried out using whole blood. The receptors here all came from an adult who was a healthcare worker with PCR-confirmed SARS-CoV-2 infection or an uninfected control (not recorded which).

The CDR3 DNA reads as TGTGCCATCTTGGGGACGAATGAGCAGTTCTTC. Translation gives CAILGTNEQFF. This chain uses TRBV28 with TRBJ2-1, with D tentatively TRBD1 or TRBD2 (5 bases each). Germline V gene data show CDR1 as MDHEN and CDR2 as SYDVKM. Trimming took 10 bases from V and 7 from J, leaving 11 bases between them. The CDR3 is 11 residues long.

This clonotype was counted between two and nine times. The rearrangement joins TRBV24-1 to TRBJ2-7; 10 positions agree with TRBD2. J gave up 6 bases and V 1 base, and 2 bases lay outside the gene matches. The CDR3 length is 14 residues. The V gene's germline CDR1 is KGHDR and CDR2 SFDVKD. CDR3 in DNA: TGTGCCACCAGTGATTTACCTAGCGGGAGCGAGCAGTACTTC. It yields the protein CATSDLPSGSEQYF.

This clonotype has only a few counts. The chain has TRBV24-1 and TRBJ2-1; 10 nucleotides match TRBD2. V lost 5 bases, J lost 9 bases, and 9 bases stayed unmatched. CDR1 is KGHDR, CDR2 SFDVKD, per germline. This CDR3 is built from 15 residues. CDR3 in amino acids: CATSVRLAGKIEQFF. For the CDR3, the DNA is TGTGCCACCAGTGTCCGACTAGCGGGTAAGATTGAGCAGTTCTTC.

The chain recombines TRBV7-6 with TRBJ2-3; TRBD2 matches 7 bases. V was pared by 2 bases and J by 0 bases, with 5 bases of the junction left unmatched. Germline CDR1 is SGHVS and CDR2 is FNYEAQ. The CDR3 totals 16 residues. CDR3 loop: CASSLYAGVSTDTQYF. CDR3 sequence (DNA): TGTGCCAGCAGCTTATATGCGGGAGTTAGCACAGATACGCAGTATTTT.

In its sample, this clonotype was seen a few times. The chain couples TRBV5-1 to TRBJ2-3; D unresolved. The V gene's germline CDR1 is SGHRS and CDR2 YFSETQ. The CDR3 is made up of 14 amino acids. Deletions cut 4 bases from V and 3 bases from J, with 12 bases between. The CDR3: CASSMGEVTDTQYF. The CDR3 DNA reads as TGCGCCAGCAGCATGGGTGAGGTTACAGATACGCAGTATTTT.

This chain uses TRBV14 with TRBJ1-1; D ambiguous. The V gene's germline CDR1 is SGHDN and CDR2 FVKESK. The CDR3 consists of 13 residues. V lost 3 bases to trimming and J lost 6 bases, with 11 bases between them. The CDR3 sequence: CASSHDLLAEAFF. The CDR3, as DNA: TGTGCCAGCAGCCATGACCTTTTGGCTGAAGCTTTCTTT.

This clonotype was picked up many times. The chain joins TRBV5-4 to TRBJ2-5; 7 bases map to TRBD2. CDR3 length equals 14 residues. The germline gives CDR1 SGHNT, CDR2 YYREEE (reference sequence). With 0 bases clipped from V and 5 bases from J, the junction kept 4 bases outside the gene matches. The CDR3 loop is CASSLEAGRETQYF. CDR3 sequence (DNA): TGTGCCAGCAGCTTGGAAGCGGGACGGGAGACCCAGTACTTC.

This clonotype was counted only a few times. The chain uses TRBV5-1 and TRBJ2-1, with D maybe TRBD2 (6 bases). Germline assignment: CDR1 SGHRS and CDR2 YFSETQ. Trimming took 0 bases from V and 5 from J, leaving 12 bases between them. The length of the CDR3 is 15 residues. The chain's CDR3 is CASSLDGRGHNEQFF. The CDR3 region has the DNA TGCGCCAGCAGCTTGGACGGGCGGGGTCACAATGAGCAGTTCTTC. Drawing the rest from reference TRBV5-1 and TRBJ2-1, the complete variable domain is KAGVTQTPRYLIKTRGQQVTLSCSPISGHRSVSWYQQTPGQGLQFLFEYFSETQRNKGNFPGRFSGRQFSNSRSEMNVSTLELGDSALYLCASSLDGRGHNEQFFGPGTRLTVL.

This clonotype has just a few counts. V usage is TRBV29-1 and J usage is TRBJ2-1; 9 bases map to TRBD2. Per germline, CDR1 SQVTM and CDR2 ANQGSEA. This CDR3 is 14 amino acids long. Unmatched junction bases numbered 13, after V lost 7 bases and J lost 9 bases. The CDR3 region is CSALEAGGGSEQFF. CDR3 DNA sequence: TGCAGCGCCCTAGAAGCGGGAGGTGGGAGTGAGCAGTTCTTC.

This clonotype was observed a few times. The gene calls are TRBV29-1 and TRBJ2-7, with 9 bases that match TRBD2. Losses at the gene ends were 6 bases for V and 4 bases for J; bases not matched to a gene: 7. Germline V gene data show CDR1 as SQVTM and CDR2 as ANQGSEA. The length of the CDR3 is 13 residues. The CDR3 region is CSVAKTSGYEQYF. Here the CDR3 DNA reads TGCAGCGTAGCTAAGACTAGCGGTTACGAGCAGTACTTC.

The V and J genes are TRBV20-1 and TRBJ2-3; tentatively, D is TRBD2 (5 bases). Germline CDR1 reads DFQATT; CDR2 reads SNEGSKA (reference sequence). The CDR3 has 13 amino acids. The V gene lost 1 base and the J gene lost 2 bases, with 7 bases spanning the gap. The CDR3 region has the DNA TGCAGTGCTAGAGCGGGATTCACAGATACGCAGTATTTT. It encodes CSARAGFTDTQYF.

This clonotype was seen ten or more times. The V gene is TRBV25-1, the J gene TRBJ1-2; 7 nucleotides match TRBD1. V dropped 8 bases and J dropped 8; count of bases not matched to a gene: 8. The CDR3 consists of 12 residues. Germline CDR1 MGHDK, CDR2 SYGVNS. The CDR3 spells CASHTGQRGYTF. For the CDR3, the DNA is TGTGCCAGCCATACGGGACAGCGGGGCTACACCTTC.

This clonotype was seen at least ten times. This chain joins TRBV3-1 and TRBJ1-2; 8 bases fit TRBD1. V dropped 4 bases and J dropped 4; count of bases not matched to a gene: 5. CDR1 is LGHDT and CDR2 is YNNKEL in the germline V gene (reference sequence). The CDR3 extends over 14 amino acids. CDR3 protein: CASSPGQAFYGYTF. CDR3 nucleotides: TGTGCCAGCAGCCCGGGACAGGCCTTCTATGGCTACACCTTC.

This clonotype was picked up many times. The chain carries TRBV28 and TRBJ2-5; TRBD2 aligns across 7 bases. V trimming: 6 bases; J trimming: 8 bases; junction bases outside the gene matches: 6. The CDR3 extends over 12 amino acids. In germline, CDR1 is MDHEN, CDR2 SYDVKM. CDR3 DNA: TGTGCCAGCAGGGGGACTACGGGAACCCAGTACTTC. Translating gives CASRGTTGTQYF.

This clonotype was picked up a small number of times. V usage is TRBV2 and J usage is TRBJ2-2; TRBD2 matches 10 bases. This CDR3 has 15 amino acids. V lost 5 bases to trimming and J lost 3 bases; unmatched junction nucleotides: 3. Germline CDR1 SNHLY, CDR2 FYNNEI. In DNA form, the CDR3 reads TGTGCCAGCAGTATGACTAGCGGGTACACCGGGGAGCTGTTTTTT. Translating gives CASSMTSGYTGELFF.

This clonotype was seen a few times. The chain uses TRBV20-1 and TRBJ2-7, with TRBD2 matching 8 bases. Trimming removed 4 bases from V and 2 bases from J; junction bases left unmatched: 7. The germline V gene encodes CDR1 DFQATT and CDR2 SNEGSKA (reference sequence). The CDR3 contains 14 residues. CDR3 in DNA: TGCAGTGCTACGGCCTCGGGACTAGCCTACGAGCAGTACTTC. Protein sequence: CSATASGLAYEQYF.

This clonotype was detected many times. V usage is TRBV11-3 and J usage is TRBJ2-7, with 8 bases that match TRBD1. The ends lost 1 base at V and 2 bases at J; junction bases unmatched: 7. Germline loops: CDR1 SGHNT, CDR2 YENEEA. This CDR3 region has 16 residues. In nucleotides, the CDR3 is TGTGCCAGCAGCTTAGGCGGGACAGGAGGAGCCTACGAGCAGTACTTC. Translation: CASSLGGTGGAYEQYF.

The table lists this clonotype with many counts. The rearrangement links TRBV14 to TRBJ1-3; D is unclear. Trimming removed 3 bases from V and 1 base from J, with 4 bases in between. The CDR3 covers 13 residues. Germline V CDR1 and CDR2: SGHDN, FVKESK. CDR3 region: CASSQGSGNTIYF. CDR3 in DNA: TGTGCCAGCAGCCAGGGATCTGGAAACACCATATATTTT.

This clonotype was detected only a few times. The chain uses TRBV29-1 and TRBJ2-7; D gene uncertain. Germline V CDR1 and CDR2: SQVTM, ANQGSEA. CDR3 length equals 12 residues. Deletions cut 5 bases from V and 6 bases from J, with 14 bases between. CDR3 loop: CSVTDGFSEQYF. CDR3 DNA: TGCAGCGTTACGGACGGCTTCTCCGAGCAGTACTTC.

This clonotype has more than one count but fewer than ten. The rearrangement uses TRBV20-1 and TRBJ1-1, with unresolved D. This CDR3 has 13 residues. V lost 6 bases to trimming and J lost 0 bases, with 11 bases between them. Germline CDR1 and CDR2: DFQATT and SNEGSKA (reference sequence). Here the CDR3 reads CSAVPEMNTEAFF. In nucleotides, the CDR3 is TGCAGTGCCGTACCTGAGATGAACACTGAAGCTTTCTTT.

This chain links TRBV29-1 with TRBJ2-7; D is perhaps TRBD1 (5 bases). Germline CDR1 SQVTM, CDR2 ANQGSEA. The CDR3 spans 14 residues. V was clipped by 7 bases and J by 1 base, with 17 bases between them. The CDR3 region is CSGVSRKGSYEQYF. In DNA form, the CDR3 reads TGCAGCGGAGTCTCAAGGAAGGGGTCCTACGAGCAGTACTTC.